A selection of T cell receptor beta chains follows, all from one sample in a study of cytomegalovirus exposure and HLA in healthy donors. Measured with immunoSEQ multiplex PCR; TCRdb has only the in-frame clones, and not every one. The sample lists 100,000 to 150,000 clones, 70% to 85% occurring once. The source material was PBMCs. The receptors come from a male donor in good health and CMV-seropositive. CDR3s include the opening cysteine and the closing phenylalanine or tryptophan. A D gene is named only where the DNA matches it firmly. Rows give clone size only sometimes, using once, few, many, or a class for an expanded clone.

size: NA; J: TRBJ2-7; D: NA; V: TRBV28; DNA: TGTGCCAGCAGGCAGGGGGGCACCTACGAGCAGTACTTC; CDR3: CASRQGGTYEQYF
size: NA; J: TRBJ1-1; D: TRBD1; V: TRBV5-1; DNA: TGCGCCAGCAGCCCAGACAGGGGGAAATCTGAAGCTTTCTTT; CDR3: CASSPDRGKSEAFF
size: few; J: TRBJ2-7; D: TRBD2; V: TRBV5-1; DNA: TGCGCCAGCAGCTTGGCCATACTAGCGGGAGGTCTGGACGAGCAGTACTTC; CDR3: CASSLAILAGGLDEQYF
size: NA; J: TRBJ2-5; D: NA; V: TRBV5-1; DNA: TGCGCCAGCAGCTTGGTGGGTAGCGCAGAGACCCAGTACTTC; CDR3: CASSLVGSAETQYF
size: NA; J: TRBJ2-7; D: NA; V: TRBV7-9; DNA: TGTGCCAGCAGCATTAGTGCTGGGAGGTGGCAGTACTTC; CDR3: CASSISAGRWQYF
size: NA; J: TRBJ2-7; D: TRBD1; V: TRBV11-2; DNA: TGTGCCAGCAGCTTAGTGGACAGGGTGCACGAGCAGTACTTC; CDR3: CASSLVDRVHEQYF
size: few; J: TRBJ2-2; D: NA; V: TRBV19; DNA: TGTGCCAGTAACTTCCTGTGGAGGGCTATTGCCGGGGAGCTGTTTTTT; CDR3: CASNFLWRAIAGELFF
size: NA; J: TRBJ1-2; D: TRBD1; V: TRBV15; DNA: TGTGCCACGGGTAAAGGGACAGCTAACTATGGCTACACCTTC; CDR3: CATGKGTANYGYTF
size: once; J: TRBJ2-7; D: TRBD1; V: TRBV7-9; DNA: TGTGCCAGCAGCTCCTCCTCCCAGGGGGCTGGGTACGAGCAGTACTTC; CDR3: CASSSSSQGAGYEQYF
size: NA; J: TRBJ2-3; D: TRBD2; V: TRBV28; DNA: TGTGCCAGCAGCCTAGCGGAGGCTAGCACAGATACGCAGTATTTT; CDR3: CASSLAEASTDTQYF
size: NA; J: TRBJ2-3; D: NA; V: TRBV6-5; DNA: TGTGCCAGCAGTCAGTATGAAGTTGGCACGCAGTATTTT; CDR3: CASSQYEVGTQYF
size: once; J: TRBJ2-7; D: NA; V: TRBV29-1; DNA: TGCAGCGTTACCGACGGGGACTACGAGCAGTACTTC; CDR3: CSVTDGDYEQYF
size: once; J: TRBJ2-7; D: TRBD1; V: TRBV28; DNA: TGTGCCAGCAGTTTATACAGGGGCGGATACGAGCAGTACTTC; CDR3: CASSLYRGGYEQYF
size: NA; J: TRBJ2-2; D: TRBD2; V: TRBV6-7; DNA: TGTGCCAGCAGTTGGGGACTAGCGGGAGAGATTCGCGGGGAGCTGTTTTTT; CDR3: CASSWGLAGEIRGELFF
size: NA; J: TRBJ1-3; D: NA; V: TRBV30; DNA: TGTGCCTGGAGGGGCAGGGCGATCTCTGGAAACACCATATATTTT; CDR3: CAWRGRAISGNTIYF
size: NA; J: TRBJ1-2; D: NA; V: TRBV28; DNA: TGTGCCAGCAGTTCGCCGGGCGTGATGGGGCTTGACTATGGCTACACCTTC; CDR3: CASSSPGVMGLDYGYTF
size: once; J: TRBJ1-5; D: NA; V: TRBV7-2; DNA: TGTGCCAGCAGCATAGATGCATCAGCCCAGCATTTT; CDR3: CASSIDASAQHF
size: NA; J: TRBJ2-5; D: TRBD1; V: TRBV6-5; DNA: TGTGCCAGCAGCCGGACAGGTCAAGAGACCCAGTACTTC; CDR3: CASSRTGQETQYF
size: NA; J: TRBJ2-2; D: TRBD1; V: TRBV7-3; DNA: TGTGCCAGCAGCCCTCGGGACAGGAAGAACACCGGGGAGCTGTTTTTT; CDR3: CASSPRDRKNTGELFF
size: once; J: TRBJ1-3; D: TRBD1; V: TRBV7-8; DNA: TGTGCCAGCAGCTTAACGGGACAGAGAAACACCATATATTTT; CDR3: CASSLTGQRNTIYF
size: NA; J: TRBJ2-5; D: TRBD1; V: TRBV5-1; DNA: TGCGCCAGCAGCATGAACAGGGGGCTCCAAGAGACCCAGTACTTC; CDR3: CASSMNRGLQETQYF
size: NA; J: TRBJ2-7; D: NA; V: TRBV5-6; DNA: TGTGCCAGCAGTCCCTATCCAGGGAACTCATACGAGCAGTACTTC; CDR3: CASSPYPGNSYEQYF
size: NA; J: TRBJ1-4; D: NA; V: TRBV6-5; DNA: TGTGCCAGCAGTGACAGTGAGACTAATGAAAAACTGTTTTTT; CDR3: CASSDSETNEKLFF
size: NA; J: TRBJ2-7; D: TRBD1; V: TRBV19; DNA: TGTGCCGCACCGCGACAGGGGCTCTACGAGCAGTACTTC; CDR3: CAAPRQGLYEQYF
size: NA; J: TRBJ1-1; D: TRBD1; V: TRBV5-1; DNA: TGCGCCAGCAGCTTGGCAGGGGGATTGGGTACTGAAGCTTTCTTT; CDR3: CASSLAGGLGTEAFF
size: NA; J: TRBJ2-7; D: TRBD2; V: TRBV7-3; DNA: TGTGCCAGCAGCTTACTTGGGACTAGCGGGGCCTACGAGCAGTACTTC; CDR3: CASSLLGTSGAYEQYF
size: NA; J: TRBJ2-7; D: TRBD1; V: TRBV28; DNA: TGTGCCAGCAGTCCCCTATGGGTCCCGGACAGGGGAAGAGGGGGCCACGAGCAGTACTTC; CDR3: CASSPLWVPDRGRGGHEQYF
size: few; J: TRBJ1-2; D: NA; V: TRBV15; DNA: TGTGCCACCAGCAGAGGCTCGACAAGAGCTAACTATGGCTACACCTTC; CDR3: CATSRGSTRANYGYTF
size: NA; J: TRBJ2-5; D: NA; V: TRBV2; DNA: TGTGCCAGCGCACTTCAAGAGACCCAGTACTTC; CDR3: CASALQETQYF
size: NA; J: TRBJ1-1; D: NA; V: TRBV7-8; DNA: TGTGCCAGCAGCTTTGCCCGAATGGGAGGGGTTTATACTGAAGCTTTCTTT; CDR3: CASSFARMGGVYTEAFF
size: NA; J: TRBJ1-2; D: NA; V: TRBV5-4; DNA: TGTGCCAGCAGCTTGGCGGGTGGTATTGGCTACACCTTC; CDR3: CASSLAGGIGYTF
size: NA; J: TRBJ2-2; D: NA; V: TRBV28; DNA: TGTGCCAGCAGTTTACTAGGGGCCGGGGAGCTGTTTTTT; CDR3: CASSLLGAGELFF
size: NA; J: TRBJ2-1; D: NA; V: TRBV2; DNA: TGTGCCAGCAGTGAACCGCGACAGAACAATGAGCAGTTCTTC; CDR3: CASSEPRQNNEQFF
size: NA; J: TRBJ2-2; D: TRBD2; V: TRBV7-2; DNA: TGTGCCAGCAGCTTAGCGGCGGGGGATAACACCGGGGAGCTGTTTTTT; CDR3: CASSLAAGDNTGELFF
size: NA; J: TRBJ2-3; D: TRBD2; V: TRBV18; DNA: TGTGCCAGCTCACCGTCAGCGGGGCGTGGGACAGATACGCAGTATTTT; CDR3: CASSPSAGRGTDTQYF
size: NA; J: TRBJ2-1; D: TRBD2; V: TRBV5-5; DNA: TGTGCCAGCAGCTTGAATAGCGGGAGTTATGAGCAGTTCTTC; CDR3: CASSLNSGSYEQFF